A single sample is the source of the 23 T cell receptor beta chains below, sequenced in a study of follicular helper T cells after annual influenza vaccination. TCRdb keeps only in-frame clones here, not all; method: immunoSEQ multiplex PCR. The table records around 5,600 clones, about 82% of them present only once. Time point denoted: 2015-2016 season, pre-vaccination. The sequencing here drew on CXCR5- memory CD4+ T cells sorted from blood, taken on the day of influenza vaccination. These TCRs come from an adult who received the influenza vaccine.

V gene TRBV30 combines with J gene TRBJ1-3; D uncertain. Germline CDR1 is GTSNPN and CDR2 is SVGIG (reference sequence). The CDR3 spans 15 residues. The ends were cut back, 0 bases at V and 0 bases at J, with 9 bases in the middle. The CDR3 bases are TGTGCCTGGAGTGTACCAGGTAGCTCTGGAAACACCATATATTTT. This codes for CAWSVPGSSGNTIYF.

The chain recombines TRBV7-9 with TRBJ2-3; tentative D call: TRBD1 (5 bases). V shed 5 bases and J shed 5 bases, with 17 bases lying between them. CDR3 length equals 15 residues. Looked up from germline, CDR1 is SEHNR and CDR2 is FQNEAQ (reference sequence). This chain's CDR3 is CASSPGAPSGDTQYF. The DNA of the CDR3 is TGTGCCAGCAGCCCTGGGGCCCCAAGTGGAGATACGCAGTATTTT.

This clone was seen a few times. V and J are TRBV4-1 and TRBJ2-7; no reliable D call. The germline CDR1 and CDR2 sequences are MGHRA and YSYEKL. V was shortened by 1 base and J by 2 bases, with 12 bases between the two germline ends. The CDR3 consists of 15 residues. The CDR3, as DNA: TGCGCCAGCAGCCAAGGCCCCCGACCCGCCTACGAGCAGTACTTC. The encoded protein is CASSQGPRPAYEQYF.

The chain employs TRBV20-1 and TRBJ2-5; no clear D gene. This CDR3 is built from 9 residues. With 3 bases removed from V and 7 bases from J, the gap between germline ends came to 3 bases. CDR1 DFQATT and CDR2 SNEGSKA come from the germline V gene (reference sequence). CDR3 region: CSASRTQYF. The CDR3 DNA follows: TGCAGTGCTAGCAGGACCCAGTACTTC.

This clone was recorded once. V gene TRBV6-5 combines with J gene TRBJ2-7; 8 bases agree with TRBD1. V was clipped by 0 bases and J by 6 bases; unmatched bases: 4. Germline V gene lookup returns CDR1 MNHEY and CDR2 SVGAGI. This CDR3 is 14 amino acids long. The DNA of the CDR3 is TGTGCCAGCAGTTACTCTAGGACAGGGTCCGAGCAGTACTTC. Translating gives CASSYSRTGSEQYF.

For the CDR3, the DNA is TGTGCCAGCAGTTTGGGGGGGCCAAACTATGGCTACACCTTC. It is translated as CASSLGGPNYGYTF. The J gene is TRBJ1-2, the V gene TRBV28; D perhaps matches TRBD1 (6 bases). The CDR3 length is 14 residues. Trimming took off 3 bases at V and 2 bases at J, with 10 bases between the two ends. Per germline, CDR1 MDHEN and CDR2 SYDVKM.

This clone showed up just once. J is TRBJ2-1 and V is TRBV6-1, with 7 bases fitting TRBD2. The CDR3 contains 15 residues. In germline, CDR1 is MNHNS, CDR2 SASEGT. Trimming removed 7 bases from V and 8 bases from J; junction bases left unmatched: 14. This chain's CDR3 is CASIEGPSRGDEQFF. As DNA, the CDR3 is TGTGCCAGCATCGAAGGACCTTCTCGGGGGGATGAGCAGTTCTTC.

This chain joins TRBV25-1 and TRBJ1-1; the match to TRBD1 covers 10 bases. The CDR3 spans 15 residues. Germline V gene data show CDR1 as MGHDK and CDR2 as SYGVNS. V dropped 3 bases and J dropped 1; count of bases not matched to a gene: 2. The CDR3 reads CASSDRDRGNTEAFF. Written as DNA, the CDR3 is TGTGCCAGCAGTGATAGGGACAGGGGGAACACTGAAGCTTTCTTT.

The chain links TRBV6-1 to TRBJ2-5, with D possibly matching TRBD1 (6 bases). The CDR3 has 15 amino acids. From germline, CDR1 is MNHNS and CDR2 SASEGT. V lost 2 bases and J 5 bases, leaving 15 bases between the germline ends. CDR3 sequence reads: CASSENAGQRETQYF. CDR3 sequence (DNA): TGTGCCAGCAGTGAAAATGCAGGACAGCGGGAGACCCAGTACTTC.

The rearrangement joins TRBV2 to TRBJ1-5; 12 bases match TRBD1. CDR1 is SNHLY, CDR2 FYNNEI, per germline. Germline trimming cut 6 bases from V and 7 bases from J; bases unmatched to any gene: 10. CDR3 length: 16 residues. CDR3 sequence (DNA): TGTGCCAGCAGAACCGGGACAGGGGGCGCGGGACAGCCCCAGCATTTT. Its translation: CASRTGTGGAGQPQHF.

The chain recombines TRBV18 with TRBJ1-5; a weak D match, TRBD1 (6 bases). Trimming shortened V by 5 bases and J by 2 bases, and 13 bases separated the two germline ends. The germline CDR1 and CDR2 sequences are KGHSH and LQKENI. The CDR3 sequence is 15 residues long. The CDR3 region is CASSTRGVGNQPQHF. CDR3 in DNA: TGTGCCAGCTCAACCAGGGGCGTCGGCAATCAGCCCCAGCATTTT.

CDR3 nucleotide sequence: TGTGCCAGCAGCGTCTCCGTTGATGAGACAGGGTATGGCTACACCTTC. It yields the protein CASSVSVDETGYGYTF. The chain carries TRBV9 and TRBJ1-2; 7 bases are shared with TRBD1. The germline CDR1 and CDR2 sequences are SGDLS and YYNGEE. This CDR3 contains 16 residues. Trimming took 2 bases from V and 5 from J; bases not matched to a gene: 12.

In its sample, this clone was seen a few times. The chain carries TRBV7-2 and TRBJ1-6; D perhaps matches TRBD1 (5 bases). Per germline, CDR1 SGHTA and CDR2 FQGNSA. This CDR3 has 13 residues. V gave up 1 base and J gave up 10 bases, with 8 bases separating them. The DNA for the CDR3 is TGTGCCAGCAGCTTAGAGCGGGGGTCACCCCTCCACTTT. This codes for CASSLERGSPLHF.

This clone was seen a handful of times. This chain links TRBV27 with TRBJ1-2; maybe TRBD1 (5 bases). This CDR3 is 13 amino acids long. Germline CDR1 and CDR2: MNHEY and SMNVEV (reference sequence). Trimming shortened V by 2 bases and J by 7 bases, and 11 bases separated the two germline ends. CDR3 DNA sequence: TGTGCCAGCAGTTTACAGCGGGGCTCTGGCTACACCTTC. Its protein product is CASSLQRGSGYTF.

This chain connects TRBV4-1 to TRBJ2-1; tentatively, D is TRBD1 (6 bases). This CDR3 is built from 14 residues. The V gene lost 2 bases and the J gene lost 15 bases, with 20 bases spanning the gap. The germline gives CDR1 MGHRA, CDR2 YSYEKL. The CDR3 bases are TGCGCCAGCAGCCAAATTACCTTTGAGGGGGATGCGTTCTTC. Translation: CASSQITFEGDAFF.

The chain couples TRBV10-3 to TRBJ2-2; the match to TRBD2 covers 9 bases. The CDR3 runs to 16 residues. The germline CDR1 and CDR2 sequences are ENHRY and SYGVKD. J was trimmed by 6 bases and V by 3 bases; bases with no gene match: 8. As DNA, the CDR3 is TGTGCCATCAGTGACTATGTAGCGGGGGTCCCCGGGGAGCTGTTTTTT. Translating it yields CAISDYVAGVPGELFF.

The genes are TRBV6-1 and TRBJ1-5; weak D call: TRBD1 (5 bases). CDR3 length equals 14 residues. The V end was cut by 2 bases, the J end by 7 bases, with 12 bases between. In germline, CDR1 is MNHNS, CDR2 SASEGT. CDR3 loop: CASSERSGWQPQHF. CDR3 sequence (DNA): TGTGCCAGCAGTGAAAGGTCAGGGTGGCAGCCCCAGCATTTT.

V usage is TRBV5-1 and J usage is TRBJ2-1, with D tentatively TRBD2 (5 bases). This CDR3 region has 16 residues. V dropped 7 bases and J dropped 8 bases, with 25 bases sitting between them. Germline V gene sequence: CDR1 SGHRS, CDR2 YFSETQ. CDR3 sequence reads: CASSGASGSQVDEQFF. The CDR3 nucleotides read TGCGCCAGCTCAGGCGCGTCGGGGTCTCAAGTCGATGAGCAGTTCTTC.

The rearrangement joins TRBV18 to TRBJ1-1, with 8 bases identical to TRBD1. With 3 bases clipped from V and 5 bases from J, the junction kept 2 bases outside the gene matches. Germline CDR1 is KGHSH and CDR2 is LQKENI. The CDR3 extends over 13 amino acids. The CDR3: CASSPGQATEAFF. For the CDR3, the DNA is TGTGCCAGCTCACCGGGACAGGCGACTGAAGCTTTCTTT.

The V call is TRBV6-1, the J call TRBJ2-1, with TRBD2 matching 13 bases. Germline CDR1 and CDR2: MNHNS and SASEGT. The CDR3 runs to 15 residues. Trimming removed 8 bases from V and 2 bases from J; junction bases left unmatched: 3. This CDR3 is CASGLAGVTYNEQFF. In DNA form, the CDR3 reads TGTGCCAGCGGACTAGCGGGAGTAACCTACAATGAGCAGTTCTTC.

The rearrangement joins TRBV5-4 to TRBJ1-1, with 7 bases matching TRBD1. The junction had 15 bases not matched to a gene; V was cut back by 4 bases and J by 6 bases. CDR3 length: 16 amino acids. Germline V gives CDR1 SGHNT, CDR2 YYREEE (reference sequence). DNA for the CDR3: TGTGCCAGCAGCCCCCTAAGTCACAGGGGTAATCCTGAAGCTTTCTTT. The encoded protein is CASSPLSHRGNPEAFF.

V is TRBV7-2 and J is TRBJ2-7; TRBD1 matches at 7 bases. The germline V gene encodes CDR1 SGHTA and CDR2 FQGNSA. The V and J ends lost 6 bases and 5 bases, in that order; junction bases with no gene match: 16. The CDR3 has 16 residues. The CDR3 sequence: CASRARTGSLPNEQYF. The CDR3 DNA is TGTGCCAGCAGGGCTAGGACAGGCAGTCTCCCCAACGAGCAGTACTTC.

The CDR3 sequence is CASLSAPHTDTQYF. CDR3 coding DNA: TGTGCCAGCCTAAGCGCCCCGCACACAGATACGCAGTATTTT. The rearrangement joins TRBV6-1 to TRBJ2-3; no definite D call. Germline lookup yields CDR1 MNHNS and CDR2 SASEGT. Trimming removed 8 bases from V and 2 bases from J, with 14 bases in between. This CDR3 spans 14 amino acids.